Below, 16 T cell receptor beta chains from the same sample are listed, as sequenced in a study of T cell responses to AZD1222 COVID-19 vaccine. The protocol was immunoSEQ multiplex PCR, while the TCRdb copy is restricted to in-frame clones and leaves out a portion. The sample carries about 140,000 clones, roughly 90% recorded once. Material: peripheral blood, obtained on day 0 of AZD1222 vaccination. The receptors shown here come from an adult in good health.

For the CDR3, the DNA is TGTGCCAGCAGCCGCAGGGGGCGGACTGAAGCTTTCTTT. Its translation: CASSRRGRTEAFF. The V call is TRBV28, the J call TRBJ1-1, with 8 bases fitting TRBD1. The trim removed 6 bases at V and 5 bases at J, leaving 5 bases unmatched. In germline, CDR1 is MDHEN, CDR2 SYDVKM. There are 13 residues in the CDR3.

V usage is TRBV24-1 and J usage is TRBJ2-1; D is tentatively TRBD1 or TRBD2 (6 bases each). Trimming took off 0 bases at V and 8 bases at J, with 22 bases between the two ends. This CDR3 comprises 18 residues. Germline values: CDR1 KGHDR, CDR2 SFDVKD. The CDR3 DNA reads as TGTGCCACCAGTGATTTGGGGGGCAGGAAGGGGGGTTTGGATGAGCAGTTCTTC. Protein product: CATSDLGGRKGGLDEQFF.

J is TRBJ2-1 and V is TRBV12-3 or TRBV12-4; D not resolved. V lost 6 bases and J lost 9, with 12 bases in between. The CDR3 covers 12 residues. The chain's CDR3 is CASRANWGEQFF. CDR3 coding DNA: TGTGCCAGCAGGGCCAATTGGGGTGAGCAGTTCTTC.

The chain links TRBV20-1 to TRBJ1-5, with D perhaps matching TRBD1 (5 bases). The CDR3 is made up of 13 amino acids. Germline V gene lookup returns CDR1 DFQATT and CDR2 SNEGSKA (reference sequence). Trimming removed 3 bases at V and 5 bases at J, with 11 bases between. The CDR3 sequence is CSASGRDYQPQHF. The CDR3 DNA is TGCAGTGCTAGTGGCAGGGACTATCAGCCCCAGCATTTT.

The gene calls are TRBV5-1 and TRBJ2-2, with 10 bases fitting TRBD2. The CDR3 spans 16 residues. Germline CDR1 reads SGHRS; CDR2 reads YFSETQ. The V and J ends lost 0 bases and 1 base, in that order; junction bases with no gene match: 0. Written as DNA, the CDR3 is TGCGCCAGCAGCTTGGTAGCGGGGGGGAACACCGGGGAGCTGTTTTTT. It codes for CASSLVAGGNTGELFF.

V is TRBV5-1 and J is TRBJ2-1; TRBD2 aligns across 7 bases. CDR1 is SGHRS, CDR2 YFSETQ, per germline. The CDR3 loop spans 17 amino acids. The V and J ends lost 0 bases and 6 bases, in that order; junction bases with no gene match: 12. CDR3 amino acids: CASSLDSPAGWANEQFF. CDR3 in DNA: TGCGCCAGCAGCTTGGATAGCCCAGCGGGGTGGGCCAATGAGCAGTTCTTC.

V is TRBV11-3 and J is TRBJ2-1; possibly TRBD2 for D (5 bases). The germline CDR1 and CDR2 sequences are SGHNT and YENEEA. The CDR3 runs 16 residues. V was cut by 5 bases and J by 0 bases, with 14 bases left in between. The CDR3 is CASSTRGSSSYNEQFF. The CDR3 bases are TGTGCCAGCAGCACGAGAGGGTCGAGCTCCTACAATGAGCAGTTCTTC.

This chain connects TRBV2 to TRBJ2-1; TRBD2 matches 12 bases. CDR3 size: 15 residues. The V segment lost 9 bases and the J segment 7 bases; nucleotides outside the gene matches: 10. Germline-derived CDR1 and CDR2 are SNHLY and FYNNEI. The CDR3 here is CARGLAGRMDNEQFF. The CDR3 DNA reads TGTGCCAGAGGACTAGCGGGACGGATGGATAATGAGCAGTTCTTC.

The J gene is TRBJ2-7, the V gene TRBV4-1; D gene uncertain. This CDR3 is 14 amino acids long. Germline loops: CDR1 MGHRA, CDR2 YSYEKL. Trimming cost V 5 bases and J 3 bases, with 14 bases left between them. CDR3 bases: TGCGCCAGCAGCAGGGAAGTCAGAGGCTACGAGCAGTACTTC. It encodes CASSREVRGYEQYF.

The genes are TRBV18 and TRBJ2-7; D may be TRBD1 or TRBD2 (5 bases each). Germline V lookup: CDR1 KGHSH, CDR2 LQKENI. V was clipped by 4 bases and J by 5 bases, with 9 bases between them. This CDR3 spans 12 amino acids. The CDR3 loop reads CASSRGIHEQYF. The CDR3 DNA follows: TGTGCCAGCTCACGGGGGATACACGAGCAGTACTTC.

The rearrangement joins TRBV2 to TRBJ1-4, with 7 bases lining up with TRBD1. Trimming cost V 6 bases and J 8 bases; bases outside gene matches: 9. Germline CDR1 SNHLY, CDR2 FYNNEI. This CDR3 has 14 amino acids. CDR3 sequence: CASSPRDRDEKLFF. The CDR3 region has the DNA TGTGCCAGCAGCCCCCGGGACAGAGACGAAAAACTGTTTTTT.

V is TRBV19 and J is TRBJ1-5, with D tentatively TRBD1 (5 bases). The CDR3 has 13 amino acids. V dropped 8 bases and J dropped 7 bases, with 15 bases sitting between them. Germline CDR1 is LNHDA and CDR2 is SQIVND (reference sequence). For the CDR3, the DNA is TGTGCCAGTCGTAGGGACTTGAGCCAGCCCCAGCATTTT. Protein product: CASRRDLSQPQHF.

The chain links TRBV2 to TRBJ2-1; D perhaps matches TRBD2 (5 bases). Germline V gene lookup returns CDR1 SNHLY and CDR2 FYNNEI. This CDR3 has 13 amino acids. V shed 7 bases and J shed 4 bases, with 11 bases lying between them. The CDR3 loop reads CASNGRGYNEQFF. Here the CDR3 DNA reads TGTGCCAGCAACGGTCGAGGGTACAATGAGCAGTTCTTC.

This chain joins TRBV15 and TRBJ1-1; D may be TRBD1 (5 bases). Trimming took off 3 bases at V and 6 bases at J, with 11 bases between the two ends. The germline gives CDR1 LNHNV, CDR2 YYDKDF (reference sequence). The CDR3 is 13 amino acids. CDR3 amino acids: CATSSPRGAEAFF. In nucleotides, the CDR3 is TGTGCCACCAGCAGTCCGAGGGGTGCTGAAGCTTTCTTT.

The rearrangement joins TRBV18 to TRBJ1-1; tentative D call: TRBD1 (5 bases). The CDR3 runs to 13 residues. The V and J ends lost 0 bases and 3 bases respectively, with 5 bases between them. Germline-derived CDR1 and CDR2 are KGHSH and LQKENI. The CDR3, as DNA: TGTGCCAGCTCACCACCGGGGGACACTGAAGCTTTCTTT. This encodes CASSPPGDTEAFF.

This chain joins TRBV6-5 and TRBJ1-1; perhaps TRBD1 as D (6 bases). This CDR3 is 13 amino acids long. Germline V lookup: CDR1 MNHEY, CDR2 SVGAGI. V shed 5 bases and J shed 4 bases, with 11 bases lying between them. The CDR3, as DNA: TGTGCCAGCAGTAGACAGGTACTCACTGAAGCTTTCTTT. Residues: CASSRQVLTEAFF.